This T cell receptor (beta chain) was observed in a study of shared clonotypes between healthy human individuals. The donors, all of them Caucasian adults, lived in Nashville, Tennessee. Concerning this clone itself: What it binds is unknown.

Study conclusions and caveats: Estimated richness values were generally larger in naive subsets than in memory subsets. Clonotypes not shared had lower generation probabilities than those common to all four donors. Clonotype sharing across four donors was observed for roughly 5% of naive CD4 clonotypes.

This CDR3 has 16 residues. Germline loops: CDR1 LNHDA, CDR2 SQIVND (reference sequence). V was clipped by 4 bases and J by 0 bases; unmatched bases: 9. Measured with immunoSEQ multiplex PCR; TCRdb has only the in-frame clones, and not every one. Here the sample spans 190,000 or so clones, around 93% being singletons. The chain employs TRBV19 and TRBJ2-7, with 7 nucleotides matching TRBD1. The sequenced sample consisted of naive CD4+ T cells sorted from blood. Subset defined: CD45RA+ positively selected. The origin of this receptor is a woman in her twenties or thirties in good health. CDR3 sequence (DNA): TGTGCCAGTAGTAGCCCCGGGACAGAGAGCTCCTACGAGCAGTACTTC. The encoded protein is CASSSPGTESSYEQYF.